The present T cell receptor (beta chain) was sequenced within a study of cytomegalovirus exposure and HLA in healthy donors. CDR1 SGHRS and CDR2 YFSETQ come from the germline V gene. This CDR3 spans 12 amino acids. Trimming removed 0 bases from V and 5 bases from J, with 4 bases in between. A word on this clone: The antigen remains unidentified.

General study results and limits: The TCR clusters that emerged in the first cohort tended, a later analysis found, to co-occur in the roughly 120 validation repertoires. Cytomegalovirus-associated status was assigned to fewer than 200 TCR beta chains.

Here immunoSEQ multiplex PCR was the method, and the copy in TCRdb shows in-frame clones only, minus some. The sample holds some 320,000 clones, roughly nine tenths seen once. V gene TRBV5-1 combines with J gene TRBJ2-3; the D is unclear. Sequenced input: PBMCs. The TCR was taken from a young woman in good health and CMV-seropositive. The CDR3 here is CASSLELDTQYF. CDR3 nucleotide sequence: TGCGCCAGCAGCTTGGAGCTAGATACGCAGTATTTT. The variable domain in full, with the rest retrieved from reference TRBV5-1 and TRBJ2-3, is KAGVTQTPRYLIKTRGQQVTLSCSPISGHRSVSWYQQTPGQGLQFLFEYFSETQRNKGNFPGRFSGRQFSNSRSEMNVSTLELGDSALYLCASSLELDTQYFGPGTRLTVL.